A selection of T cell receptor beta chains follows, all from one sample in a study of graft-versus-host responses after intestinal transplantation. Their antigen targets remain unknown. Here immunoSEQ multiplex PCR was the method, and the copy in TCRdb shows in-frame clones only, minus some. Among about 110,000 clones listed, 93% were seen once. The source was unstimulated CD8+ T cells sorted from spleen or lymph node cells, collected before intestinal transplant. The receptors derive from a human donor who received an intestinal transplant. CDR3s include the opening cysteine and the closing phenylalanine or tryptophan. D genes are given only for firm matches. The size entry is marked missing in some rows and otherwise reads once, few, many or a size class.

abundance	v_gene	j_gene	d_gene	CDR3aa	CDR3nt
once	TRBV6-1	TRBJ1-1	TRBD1	CASTNRGSNTEAFF	TGTGCCAGCACCAACAGGGGATCGAACACTGAAGCTTTCTTT
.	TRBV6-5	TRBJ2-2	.	CASSGRVNTGELFF	TGTGCCAGCAGTGGACGGGTGAACACCGGGGAGCTGTTTTTT
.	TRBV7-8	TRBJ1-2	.	CASSLETGYGYTF	TGTGCCAGCAGCTTAGAGACGGGTTATGGCTACACCTTC
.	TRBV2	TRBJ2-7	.	CASSTARGIYEQYF	TGTGCCAGCAGTACGGCCCGCGGGATCTACGAGCAGTACTTC
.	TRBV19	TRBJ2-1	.	CASSMWVGGNEQFF	TGTGCCAGTAGTATGTGGGTAGGTGGGAATGAGCAGTTCTTC
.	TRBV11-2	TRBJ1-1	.	CASSLLNTEAFF	TGTGCCAGCAGCCTATTGAACACTGAAGCTTTCTTT
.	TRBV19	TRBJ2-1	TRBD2	CASSILASGGKAYNEQFF	TGTGCCAGTAGTATCTTGGCTAGCGGGGGAAAAGCCTACAATGAGCAGTTCTTC
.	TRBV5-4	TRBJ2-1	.	CASSSSWNEQFF	TGTGCCAGCAGCTCCTCTTGGAATGAGCAGTTCTTC
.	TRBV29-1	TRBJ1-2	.	CSVGTTAYGYTF	TGCAGCGTGGGGACCACAGCCTATGGCTACACCTTC
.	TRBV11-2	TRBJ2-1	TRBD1	CASSPGQRPYNEQFF	TGTGCCAGCAGCCCGGGACAGAGGCCGTACAATGAGCAGTTCTTC
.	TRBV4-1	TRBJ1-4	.	CASSPSGLDEKLFF	TGCGCCAGCAGCCCCTCGGGACTCGATGAAAAACTGTTTTTT
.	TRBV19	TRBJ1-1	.	CASSPMSYNTEAFF	TGTGCCAGTAGCCCGATGAGCTACAATACTGAAGCTTTCTTT
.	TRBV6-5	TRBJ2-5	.	CASSAGGGGKTQYF	TGTGCCAGCAGTGCAGGGGGCGGGGGAAAGACCCAGTACTTC
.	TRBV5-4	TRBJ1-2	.	CASSLDAGVAYGYTF	TGTGCCAGCAGCTTGGATGCAGGGGTGGCCTATGGCTACACCTTC
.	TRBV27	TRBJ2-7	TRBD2	CASSFEAGAYEQYF	TGTGCCAGCAGTTTTGAGGCGGGAGCCTACGAGCAGTACTTC
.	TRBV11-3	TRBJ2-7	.	CASSPSAEAYYEQYF	TGTGCCAGCAGCCCCTCAGCGGAAGCCTACTACGAGCAGTACTTC
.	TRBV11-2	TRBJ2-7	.	CASSSGDGGSFNEQYF	TGTGCCAGCAGCTCCGGGGACGGCGGGTCGTTCAACGAGCAGTACTTC
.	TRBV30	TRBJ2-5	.	CAWSRVGETQYF	TGTGCCTGGAGTAGAGTGGGAGAGACCCAGTACTTC
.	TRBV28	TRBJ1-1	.	CASSNTGLGSRTEAFF	TGTGCCAGCAGCAATACCGGACTCGGGTCGCGCACTGAAGCTTTCTTT
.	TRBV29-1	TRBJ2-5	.	CSVEFGGEETQYF	TGCAGCGTTGAATTTGGGGGCGAAGAGACCCAGTACTTC
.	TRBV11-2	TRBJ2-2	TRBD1	CATADRGGELFF	TGTGCCACCGCGGACAGGGGAGGGGAGCTGTTTTTT
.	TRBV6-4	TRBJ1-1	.	CASSERVNTEAFF	TGTGCCAGCAGTGAGAGAGTTAACACTGAAGCTTTCTTT
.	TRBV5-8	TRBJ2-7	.	CASSPEEDYEQYF	TGTGCCAGCAGCCCCGAGGAGGACTACGAGCAGTACTTC
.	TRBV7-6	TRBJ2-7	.	CASSHGSYEQYF	TGTGCCAGCAGCCACGGCTCCTACGAGCAGTACTTC
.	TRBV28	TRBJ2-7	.	CASSPLFSTDFNSYEQYF	TGTGCCAGCAGTCCCTTATTCTCCACGGACTTTAACTCCTACGAGCAGTACTTC
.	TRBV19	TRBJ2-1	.	CASSLASMDYEQFF	TGTGCCAGTAGCCTAGCGAGTATGGATTATGAGCAGTTCTTC
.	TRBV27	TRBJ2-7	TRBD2	CASSLSGLAGLYEQYF	TGTGCCAGCAGTTTATCCGGACTAGCGGGACTTTACGAGCAGTACTTC
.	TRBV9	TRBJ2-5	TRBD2	CASSVSAGTSGRGETQYF	TGTGCCAGCAGCGTCTCTGCCGGGACTAGCGGGAGGGGGGAGACCCAGTACTTC
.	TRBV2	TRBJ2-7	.	CASTPFYEQYF	TGTGCCAGCACCCCCTTTTACGAGCAGTACTTC
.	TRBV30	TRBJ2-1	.	CAWSVDRNNEQFF	TGTGCCTGGAGTGTTGACAGAAACAATGAGCAGTTCTTC